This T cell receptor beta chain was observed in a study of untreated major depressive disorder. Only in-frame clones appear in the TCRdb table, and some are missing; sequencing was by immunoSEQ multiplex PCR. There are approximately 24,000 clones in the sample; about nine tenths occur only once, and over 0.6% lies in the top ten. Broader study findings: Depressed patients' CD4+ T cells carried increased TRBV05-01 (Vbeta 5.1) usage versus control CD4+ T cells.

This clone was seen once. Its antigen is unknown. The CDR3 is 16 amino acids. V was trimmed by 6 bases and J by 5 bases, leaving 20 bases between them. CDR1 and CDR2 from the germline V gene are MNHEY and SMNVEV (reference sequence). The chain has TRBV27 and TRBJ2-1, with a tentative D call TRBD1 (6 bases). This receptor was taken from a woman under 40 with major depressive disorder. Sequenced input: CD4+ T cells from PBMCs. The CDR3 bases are TGTGCCAGCAGATGGACAGCGAACCACGTTAACAATGAGCAGTTCTTC. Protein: CASRWTANHVNNEQFF.